This T cell receptor beta chain was recovered during a study of beta chain features in type 1 diabetes. Study results and caveats: A possible short-template PCR bias applies equally to patients and controls. Individuals with type 1 diabetes displayed fewer insertions and more deletions at VDJ junctions.

Every bit of the isolated RNA underwent reverse transcription, so sequencing read expressed TCRB transcripts. This table comes from immunoSEQ multiplex PCR, and its TCRdb copy is limited to in-frame clones, with some not included. The top ten clones hold around 0.057% of a sample with 200,000 to 300,000 clones, approximately 70% of them seen once. Regarding this clone: Its antigen is unidentified.

The CDR3 consists of 14 residues. Germline CDR1 is SGHTA and CDR2 is FQGNSA. V lost 5 bases to trimming and J lost 2 bases, with 12 bases between them. The chain is built from TRBV7-2 and TRBJ2-5; D call uncertain. The sequenced material came from naive CD4+ T cells from blood. The TCR was taken from a man younger than 45 in good health. The CDR3 bases are TGTGCCAGCAGCCTAGGACCATTACAAGAGACCCAGTACTTC. This encodes CASSLGPLQETQYF.